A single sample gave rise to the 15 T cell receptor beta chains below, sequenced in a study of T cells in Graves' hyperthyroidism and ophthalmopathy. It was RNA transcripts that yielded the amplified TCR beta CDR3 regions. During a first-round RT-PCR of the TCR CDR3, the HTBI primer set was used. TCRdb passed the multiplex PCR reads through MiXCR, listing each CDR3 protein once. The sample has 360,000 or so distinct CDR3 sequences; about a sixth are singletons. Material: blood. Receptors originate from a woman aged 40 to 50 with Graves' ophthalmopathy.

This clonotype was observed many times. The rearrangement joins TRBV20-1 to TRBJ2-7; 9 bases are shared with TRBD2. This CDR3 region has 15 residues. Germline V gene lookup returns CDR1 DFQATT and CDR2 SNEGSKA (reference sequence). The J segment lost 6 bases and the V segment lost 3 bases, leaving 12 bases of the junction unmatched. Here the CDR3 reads CSASPHSGRSAEQYF. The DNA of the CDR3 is TGCAGTGCTAGCCCCCATAGCGGGAGATCGGCCGAGCAGTACTTC.

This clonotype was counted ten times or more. In DNA, the CDR3 is TGCAGTGCTAGCCCTGACCTAAACCCCTACGAGCAGTACTTC. Translation: CSASPDLNPYEQYF. The chain couples TRBV20-1 to TRBJ2-7; D not resolved. V was cut by 3 bases and J by 2 bases, with 14 bases left in between. This CDR3 spans 14 amino acids. Germline CDR1 DFQATT, CDR2 SNEGSKA (reference sequence).

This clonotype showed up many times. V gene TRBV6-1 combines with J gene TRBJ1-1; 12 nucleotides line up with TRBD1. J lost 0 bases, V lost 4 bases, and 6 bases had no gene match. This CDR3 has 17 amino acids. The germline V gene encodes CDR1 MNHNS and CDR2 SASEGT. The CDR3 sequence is CASSGDRGRPMNTEAFF. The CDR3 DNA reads TGTGCCAGCAGTGGGGACAGGGGGCGACCTATGAACACTGAAGCTTTCTTT.

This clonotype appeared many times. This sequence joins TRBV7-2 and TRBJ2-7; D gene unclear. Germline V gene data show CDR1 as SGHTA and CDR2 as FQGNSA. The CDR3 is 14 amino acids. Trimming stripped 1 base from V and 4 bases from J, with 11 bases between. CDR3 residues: CASSLDPVGYEQYF. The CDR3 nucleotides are TGTGCCAGCAGCTTAGACCCGGTTGGGTACGAGCAGTACTTC.

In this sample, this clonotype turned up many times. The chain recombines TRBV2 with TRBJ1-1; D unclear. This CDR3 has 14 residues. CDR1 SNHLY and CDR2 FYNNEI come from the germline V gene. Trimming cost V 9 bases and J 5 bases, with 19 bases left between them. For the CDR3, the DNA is TGTGCCAGTCTGGACTCAAGTAGGTGGACTGAAGCTTTCTTT. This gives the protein CASLDSSRWTEAFF.

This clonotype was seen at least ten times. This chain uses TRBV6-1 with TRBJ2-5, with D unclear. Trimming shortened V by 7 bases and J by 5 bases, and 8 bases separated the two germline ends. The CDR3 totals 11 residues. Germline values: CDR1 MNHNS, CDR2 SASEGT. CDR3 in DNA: TGTGCCAGCAAAATGCGGGAGACCCAGTACTTC. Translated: CASKMRETQYF.

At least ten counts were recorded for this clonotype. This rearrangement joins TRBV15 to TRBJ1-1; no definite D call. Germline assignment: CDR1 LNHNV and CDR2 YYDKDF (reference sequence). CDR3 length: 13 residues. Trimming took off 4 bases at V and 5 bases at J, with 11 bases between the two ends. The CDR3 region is CATSIYRETEAFF. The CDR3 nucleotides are TGTGCCACCAGCATATACCGGGAGACTGAAGCTTTCTTT.

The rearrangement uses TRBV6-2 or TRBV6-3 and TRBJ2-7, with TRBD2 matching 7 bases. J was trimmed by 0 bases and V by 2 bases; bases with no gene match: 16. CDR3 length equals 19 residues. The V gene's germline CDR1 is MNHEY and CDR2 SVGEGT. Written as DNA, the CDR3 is TGTGCCAGCAGTTACGCCGAACCACAGGCGGCTAGCGGCTCCTACGAGCAGTACTTC. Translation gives CASSYAEPQAASGSYEQYF.

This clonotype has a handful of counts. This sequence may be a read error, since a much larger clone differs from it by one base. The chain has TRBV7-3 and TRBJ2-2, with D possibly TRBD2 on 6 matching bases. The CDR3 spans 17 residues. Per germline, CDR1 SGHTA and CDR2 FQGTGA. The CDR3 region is CASSLGGEKVDTVELFF. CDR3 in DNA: TGTGCCAGCAGCTTAGGAGGGGAAAAGGTGGACACCGTGGAGCTGTTTTTT.

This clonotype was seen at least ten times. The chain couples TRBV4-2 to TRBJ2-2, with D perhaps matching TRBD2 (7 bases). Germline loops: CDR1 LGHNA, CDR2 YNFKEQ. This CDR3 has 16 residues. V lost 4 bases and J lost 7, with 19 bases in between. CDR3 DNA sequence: TGTGCCAGCAGCCCCCTAAGAGGGGGAGGGGGCGGGGAGCTGTTTTTT. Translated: CASSPLRGGGGGELFF.

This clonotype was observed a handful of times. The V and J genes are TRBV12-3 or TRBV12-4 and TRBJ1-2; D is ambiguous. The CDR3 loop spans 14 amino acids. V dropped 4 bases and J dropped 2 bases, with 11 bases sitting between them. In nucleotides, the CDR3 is TGTGCCAGCAGTTCAAACCGGGAGAACTATGGCTACACCTTC. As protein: CASSSNRENYGYTF.

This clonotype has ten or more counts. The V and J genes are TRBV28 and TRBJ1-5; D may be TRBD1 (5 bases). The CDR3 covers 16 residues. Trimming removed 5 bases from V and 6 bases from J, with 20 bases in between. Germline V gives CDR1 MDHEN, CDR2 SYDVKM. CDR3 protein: CASSRRLVGGAQPQHF. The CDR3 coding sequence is TGTGCCAGCAGTCGGCGATTGGTAGGAGGGGCTCAGCCCCAGCATTTT.

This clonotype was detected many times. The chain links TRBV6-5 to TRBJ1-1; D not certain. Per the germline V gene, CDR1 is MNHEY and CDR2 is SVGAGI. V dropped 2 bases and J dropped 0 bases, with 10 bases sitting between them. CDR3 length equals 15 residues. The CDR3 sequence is CASSYREALNTEAFF. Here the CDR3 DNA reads TGTGCCAGCAGTTACAGGGAAGCCCTGAACACTGAAGCTTTCTTT.

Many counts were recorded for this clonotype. The CDR3 region is CATETGGSGNTIYF. In nucleotides, the CDR3 is TGTGCCACGGAGACAGGGGGCTCTGGAAACACCATATATTTT. The V call is TRBV28, the J call TRBJ1-3; 9 bases fit TRBD1. Trimming took 10 bases from V and 0 from J; bases not matched to a gene: 4. CDR1 and CDR2 from the germline V gene are MDHEN and SYDVKM. The CDR3 runs to 14 residues.

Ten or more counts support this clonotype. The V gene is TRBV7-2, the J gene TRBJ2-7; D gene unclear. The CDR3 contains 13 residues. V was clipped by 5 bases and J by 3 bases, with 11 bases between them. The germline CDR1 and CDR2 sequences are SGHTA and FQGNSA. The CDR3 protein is CASSVQNLYEQYF. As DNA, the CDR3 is TGTGCCAGCAGCGTTCAGAACCTCTACGAGCAGTACTTC.